This T cell receptor beta chain was identified in a study of T cells after yellow fever vaccination. In its sample, this clonotype was seen a few times. TCRdb redid the calling of the 5' RACE reads with MiXCR, one entry per CDR3 protein. Of some 500,000 distinct CDR3 sequences listed, approximately 12% were seen once; the top ten hold more than 12%. The CDR3 has 13 amino acids. Germline lookup yields CDR1 SGHAT and CDR2 FQNNGV. The V segment lost 5 bases and the J segment 6 bases; nucleotides outside the gene matches: 4. The origin of this receptor is a man aged 25 to 40 who received the YFV17D yellow fever vaccine. Material: PBMCs, obtained on the day of the yellow fever booster vaccination. This sequence joins TRBV11-2 and TRBJ2-1, with 7 bases that match TRBD2. The CDR3 reads CASSLGTINEQFF. In DNA form, the CDR3 reads TGTGCCAGCAGCCTGGGGACTATCAATGAGCAGTTCTTC.